Presented here are 8 T cell receptor beta chains from one specimen sequenced in a study of OX40 agonist ivuxolimab in advanced cancers. The table came from immunoSEQ multiplex PCR; TCRdb's copy has only in-frame clones and leaves some out. The sample lists some 60,000 clones, approximately 90% occurring once. Sequencing was performed on CD4+ or CD8+ T cells sorted from blood, taken in a trial of the OX40 agonist ivuxolimab. Every receptor here comes from an adult with an advanced solid tumor such as melanoma, head and neck, liver or kidney cancer.

The chain carries TRBV7-2 and TRBJ2-7; 10 bases agree with TRBD1. The ends lost 4 bases at V and 0 bases at J; junction bases unmatched: 0. Germline V lookup: CDR1 SGHTA, CDR2 FQGNSA. The CDR3 covers 14 residues. CDR3 residues: CASSWDRGSYEQYF. The CDR3 nucleotides are TGTGCCAGCAGCTGGGACAGGGGCTCCTACGAGCAGTACTTC. Full variable domain (missing parts from reference TRBV7-2 and TRBJ2-7): GAGVSQSPSNKVTEKGKDVELRCDPISGHTALYWYRQSLGQGLEFLIYFQGNSAPDKSGLPSDRFSAERTGGSVSTLTIQRTQQEDSAVYLCASSWDRGSYEQYFGPGTRLTVT.

The chain is built from TRBV9 and TRBJ2-2; D might be TRBD1 (6 bases). CDR3 length: 14 amino acids. Germline V CDR1 and CDR2: SGDLS, YYNGEE. V lost 2 bases to trimming and J lost 6 bases, with 11 bases between them. CDR3 sequence (DNA): TGTGCCAGCAGCGTGCGGACAGAATCCGGGGAGCTGTTTTTT. It encodes CASSVRTESGELFF. The full variable domain, completed using reference TRBV9 and TRBJ2-2, is DSGVTQTPKHLITATGQRVTLRCSPRSGDLSVYWYQQSLDQGLQFLIQYYNGEERAKGNILERFSAQQFPDLHSELNLSSLELGDSALYFCASSVRTESGELFFGEGSRLTVL.

This clone was recorded only once. The chain is built from TRBV11-1 and TRBJ2-3; D is undetermined. Trimming pared 2 bases from V and 1 base from J, leaving 10 bases between. The CDR3 has 15 residues. Germline V lookup: CDR1 SGHAT, CDR2 FQDESV (reference sequence). The DNA of the CDR3 is TGTGCCAGCAGCTTAAGCCTTTCAGGCACAGATACGCAGTATTTT. Its translation is CASSLSLSGTDTQYF. The full variable domain, rest sourced from reference TRBV11-1 and TRBJ2-3, is EAEVAQSPRYKITEKSQAVAFWCDPISGHATLYWYRQILGQGPELLVQFQDESVVDDSQLPKDRFSAERLKGVDSTLKIQPAELGDSAMYLCASSLSLSGTDTQYFGPGTRLTVL.

The chain carries TRBV7-2 and TRBJ2-3; 9 nucleotides align to TRBD2. V shed 5 bases, J shed 3 bases, and the junction held 9 bases outside the gene matches. CDR1 and CDR2 from the germline V gene are SGHTA and FQGNSA. This CDR3 has 16 amino acids. The CDR3 protein is CASSKGVSGGTDTQYF. Here the CDR3 DNA reads TGTGCCAGCAGCAAGGGGGTTAGCGGGGGAACAGATACGCAGTATTTT.

This chain links TRBV6-1 with TRBJ2-1; D could derive from TRBD1 or TRBD2 (5 bases each). V lost 2 bases, J lost 8 bases, and 10 bases lay in between. This CDR3 contains 13 residues. Germline assignment: CDR1 MNHNS and CDR2 SASEGT. In DNA, the CDR3 is TGTGCCAGCAGTGAATGGGGGAGCGATGAGCAGTTCTTC. As protein: CASSEWGSDEQFF.

The gene calls are TRBV7-9 and TRBJ2-1; 8 nucleotides align to TRBD2. Losses at the gene ends were 1 base for V and 4 bases for J; bases not matched to a gene: 3. Germline lookup yields CDR1 SEHNR and CDR2 FQNEAQ (reference sequence). The CDR3 runs to 15 residues. The CDR3 is CASSLGSGTYNEQFF. The CDR3 nucleotides read TGTGCCAGCAGCTTAGGTAGCGGGACTTACAATGAGCAGTTCTTC.

DNA of the CDR3: TGTGCCATCAGTGAGTCTCCTCTACAGGGTGAAGCTTTCTTT. It specifies CAISESPLQGEAFF. The rearrangement links TRBV10-3 to TRBJ1-1; tentatively, D is TRBD1 (6 bases). The V end was cut by 0 bases, the J end by 7 bases, with 12 bases between. CDR1 and CDR2 from the germline V gene are ENHRY and SYGVKD. The CDR3 has 14 amino acids.

V gene TRBV7-9 combines with J gene TRBJ2-3; D perhaps matches TRBD2 (6 bases). The CDR3 covers 14 residues. Per the germline V gene, CDR1 is SEHNR and CDR2 is FQNEAQ (reference sequence). Trimming took 0 bases from V and 7 from J, leaving 11 bases between them. For the CDR3, the DNA is TGTGCCAGCAGCTTAGCGGGGGGTTCCCATACGCAGTATTTT. This gives the protein CASSLAGGSHTQYF.